This T cell receptor (beta chain) was identified in a study of shared clonotypes between healthy human individuals. Looking at the study overall: Sampling drew on donors who were a couple of women and a few men aged 18 to 49. Study-wide results and limits: Sampling was confined to blood; repertoires within tissues likely differ. Few donors limited the genetic and exposure-history diversity represented.

Authors' processing steps: ImmunoSEQ gave junction-only sequences without quality scores, so filtering differed. TCRdb's table, derived via immunoSEQ multiplex PCR, lists solely in-frame clones and lacks some. The DNA was the basis for D and trimming; V, J and clone size are from that table. The sample contains around 1.9 million clones, 90% to 95% of which appear only once. CD45RO-negative cells were positively selected for CCR7, leaving out terminally differentiated effector memory CD45RA+ cells. Worth noting for this clone: Its cognate antigen is unknown.

The sequence was collected from a young man in good health. Some clones in this sample may be carry-over from other donors' samples. Material: naive CD8+ T cells from PBMCs.

The CDR3 nucleotides read TGTGCCAGCAGCGTAGCCGCCAGGGGGGCAGATACGCAGTATTTT. Its translation is CASSVAARGADTQYF. This chain joins TRBV9 and TRBJ2-3, with D maybe TRBD1 (7 bases). The V end lost 0 bases, the J end lost 4 bases, and 12 bases lay between the germline ends. Looked up from germline, CDR1 is SGDLS and CDR2 is YYNGEE. The CDR3 totals 15 residues.